This T cell receptor beta chain was observed in a study of human T cells and chemical hapten exposure. Across the whole study: Across its 20 to 25 weeks, the study gave patients weekly diphenylcyclopropenone doses to the scalp.

With respect to this clonotype: One junction end does not reproduce the germline sequence, and a read error may be involved.

Documented time point: pre-sensitization, week 0. Specified treatment: therapeutic diphenylcyclopropenone sensitization with weekly scalp DPC. Venepuncture was done earlier than the placement of each patch test. Whole blood that had not been fractionated was the source of extracted total RNA. Per the germline V gene, CDR1 is SGHDT and CDR2 is YYEEEE. This CDR3 spans 16 amino acids. Unique molecular identifiers were affixed to discrete cDNA molecules within the library. MiXCR, applied by TCRdb to the RACE reads, yields one record per CDR3 protein. The sample carries 280,000 or so distinct CDR3 sequences, just under 8% recorded once.

Sequenced here: whole blood, sampled in connection with sensitization to the hapten diphenylcyclopropenone (DPC). The chain employs TRBV5-6 and TRBJ2-2; 7 bases fit TRBD1. The sequence came from a man between 18 and 29 years old with alopecia areata. Some clones in this sample may be carry-over from other donors' samples. Here the CDR3 reads CASSWRQGRIPGEPFF. CDR3 nucleotides: TGTGCCAGCAGCTGGAGACAGGGTCGAATTCCCGGGGAGCCGTTTTTT.